This TCR beta chain came from a study of shared clonotypes between healthy human individuals (TCRdb year 2020). Looking at the study overall: A few men and two women, aged 18 to 49 years, made up the cohort. Each donor's leukapheresis produced roughly between about 0.9 and 9.5 billion PBMCs. For each donor, three plates each were used for CD4 naive and CD4 memory, two plates were used for CD8 naive, and one plate was used for CD8 memory. To estimate repertoire size and how much clonotype sharing occurs between individuals, the study deeply sequenced the blood TCR repertoires of five or six healthy adults. Libraries were prepared and TCR repertoires were sequenced by different laboratories using diverse techniques, in order to increase sequencing depth and limit assay-specific biases.

Overall study outcomes, separate from this receptor: Sampling was limited to blood, and TCR repertoires in tissue likely differ from TCR repertoires in blood. Because the study included a small number of donors, the genetic and exposure-history diversity represented was limited. Naive subsets generally had larger estimated clonotype richness than memory subsets did. Higher generation probabilities were observed for clonotypes shared by all four sorted-subset donors than for non-shared clonotypes. Pairwise subsampling indicated that sequencing depth was expected to affect the degree of clonotype sharing among donors. Even with the large sequencing depth, rarefaction of the sorted-subset datasets indicated that sequencing was incomplete. About 5% of naive CD4, 3% to 4% of naive CD8, roughly 2.5% of memory CD4, and 0.4% of memory CD8 clonotypes were shared across four donors.

Donors were healthy HIV-negative adults with no recently reported acute infections or vaccinations. All donors were Caucasian adults living in Nashville, Tennessee, USA. CD4+ T cells were enriched by magnetic negative selection; naive cells were then positively selected on CD45RA, and the negative fraction formed the memory subset. After blood collection by leukapheresis, PBMCs were isolated using Ficoll-Histopaque density gradient centrifugation and then cryopreserved in the vapor phase of liquid nitrogen. Analytical flow cytometry was used to check the purity and quantity of each magnetically sorted T cell population. Genomic DNA was isolated from every sorted fraction and measured by UV absorbance on a Nanodrop 2000c. TCR CDR3 regions were amplified from genomic DNA by multiplex PCR using the deep immunoSEQ assay. Genomic DNA extracted from each cell subset was distributed evenly over all wells of several immunoSEQ 96-well plates, and each plate served as one replicate. Each replicate PCR for sorted subsets received about 210 ng genomic DNA, equal to 30,000 or so T cell genomes. Purified libraries were quantified with a Qubit 3.0 fluorometer, sized on a Bioanalyzer 2100, and re-quantified with the KAPA Library Quantification kit. Each immunoSEQ 96-well plate was sequenced on its own single-read 150-cycle Illumina NextSeq 550 flow cell. Concerning the study's data processing: Because the immunoSEQ output included only junctional sequences and no quality scores, the filtering could not be the same as the filtering used for full-length reads. Sequences were annotated with PyIR, a Python wrapper for IgBLAST v1.9, using IMGT germline references to assign V/J genes and CDR3. Any read was removed if the V/J assignment was weak (E-value above 1e-6), the CDR3 was missing, or the read contained stop codons, out-of-frame junctions, or ambiguous translated residues. V3J clonotypes were defined as sequences sharing the same inferred V gene, J gene, and CDR3 amino acid sequence. Percentage overlap between repertoires was calculated by dividing the number of shared unique clonotypes by the size of the smaller repertoire. Three approaches were used to assess repertoire richness: RTK rarefaction, the Chao1 estimator, and Recon v2.1 estimates of unobserved clonotypes. For all TCRbeta clonotypes obtained by the gDNA method from a few donors, generation probabilities were computed with OLGA. The clones in this table, taken by TCRdb from immuneACCESS, are in-frame only. Not every clone is retained; where verified, under half of the shortfall comes from an unresolved V gene, and the cause of the rest is unknown. V and J calls and clone size follow that table, whereas D and trimming were derived from the DNA. This sample comprises a few million clones, around 94% of them detected only once. The biggest ten clones account for over 0.12% of the sample.

V is reduced by 4 bases and J by 4 bases, leaving a spacing of 17 bases between them. CDR1 and CDR2, per the germline V gene, are SGHTA and FQGNSA. Spanning cysteine to phenylalanine, the CDR3 consists of 16 amino acids. The retained sequence is limited to the CDR3, 48 bases, with the frame set at the first base. Only one count was recorded for this clone. Its antigen specificity is not known. One base away there is no much larger clone; base qualities are not given. Sample: naive CD4+ T cells sorted from blood. What this sample's cell subset or site label stands for: CD45RA+ positively selected. The chain joins TRBV7-2 to TRBJ2-1; the D gene is perhaps TRBD1 or TRBD2, as each covers 5 bases. The origin of this receptor is a man between 18 and 35 years old in good health. At the DNA level, the sequence is TGTGCCAGCAGCTCCCAGTTAGGGGAGAGGTACAATGAGCAGTTCTTC. It specifies CASSSQLGERYNEQFF.